A selection of T cell receptor beta chains follows, all from one sample in a study of T cells in tuberculosis. Profiled with immunoSEQ multiplex PCR; TCRdb holds only in-frame clones, not every one. Among around 60,000 clones listed, about 76% were seen once. The specimen was CD1b-GMM tetramer-negative cells sorted from PBMCs. These receptor sequences come from an adult woman with latent tuberculosis. CDR3s include the opening cysteine and the closing phenylalanine or tryptophan. A D gene is named only where the DNA matches it firmly. Clone size is not always given. Where it is, it says once, few, many or a class for expanded clones.

j_gene: TRBJ1-1
len: 15
abundance: .
v_gene: TRBV7-3
d_gene: .
CDR3nt: TGTGCCAGCAGCTTAGACCCGGGAATGAACACTGAAGCTTTCTTT
CDR3aa: CASSLDPGMNTEAFF

j_gene: TRBJ2-2
len: 19
abundance: .
v_gene: TRBV7-9
d_gene: TRBD2
CDR3nt: TGTGCCAGCAGCTTGAGTCTAGCGGGAGGAGGGGCAAACACCGGGGAGCTGTTTTTT
CDR3aa: CASSLSLAGGGANTGELFF

j_gene: TRBJ2-7
len: 12
abundance: once
v_gene: TRBV4-2
d_gene: TRBD1
CDR3nt: TGTGCCAGCAGCCAACCAGGGGGCGAGCAGTACTTC
CDR3aa: CASSQPGGEQYF

j_gene: TRBJ1-5
len: 15
abundance: .
v_gene: TRBV30
d_gene: TRBD1
CDR3nt: TGTGCCTACAAGAGAGGGGGCAGCCAGAATCAGCCCCAGCATTTT
CDR3aa: CAYKRGGSQNQPQHF

j_gene: TRBJ2-3
len: 17
abundance: .
v_gene: TRBV5-1
d_gene: .
CDR3nt: TGCGCCAGCAGCTTGGGCCTTACTACTAGGGGCACAGATACGCAGTATTTT
CDR3aa: CASSLGLTTRGTDTQYF

j_gene: TRBJ1-1
len: 10
abundance: .
v_gene: TRBV6-4
d_gene: .
CDR3nt: TGTGCCAGCAGAGCCACTGAAGCTTTCTTT
CDR3aa: CASRATEAFF

j_gene: TRBJ2-1
len: 17
abundance: .
v_gene: TRBV2
d_gene: TRBD2
CDR3nt: TGTGCCAGCAGTTCGCGGGGACTAGCGGGAGGGCCTATTGGGCAGTTCTTC
CDR3aa: CASSSRGLAGGPIGQFF

j_gene: TRBJ2-1
len: 14
abundance: .
v_gene: TRBV7-2
d_gene: TRBD1
CDR3nt: TGTGCCAGCAGCTTCGGACAGGGGGGGAATGAGCAGTTCTTC
CDR3aa: CASSFGQGGNEQFF

j_gene: TRBJ2-2
len: 14
abundance: few
v_gene: TRBV7-6
d_gene: .
CDR3nt: TGTGCCAGCGGACGTGACGGGAGCCCCGGGGAGCTGTTTTTT
CDR3aa: CASGRDGSPGELFF

j_gene: TRBJ2-7
len: 15
abundance: .
v_gene: TRBV9
d_gene: .
CDR3nt: TGTGCCAGCAGCGTAGGTTTAACAGGTCCTGGCGAGCAGTACTTC
CDR3aa: CASSVGLTGPGEQYF

j_gene: TRBJ2-1
len: 16
abundance: .
v_gene: TRBV14
d_gene: TRBD1
CDR3nt: TGTGCCAGCAGCCGACAAACGGGACAGGGGTTCAATGAGCAGTTCTTC
CDR3aa: CASSRQTGQGFNEQFF